These 28 T cell receptor beta chains originate from one sample sequenced in a study of blood T cell repertoires in COVID-19. Assay: immunoSEQ multiplex PCR; the TCRdb copy retains only in-frame clones and omits some. This sample has more than 150,000 clones, with approximately 80% found just once. Sequencing input: PBMCs or T cells enriched from blood (not recorded which). These receptors all come from a woman aged 60-75 years who had recovered from COVID-19.

The rearrangement links TRBV5-6 to TRBJ1-2; 7 bases line up with TRBD1. There are 13 residues in the CDR3. Germline values: CDR1 SGHDT, CDR2 YYEEEE. J gave up 8 bases and V 4 bases, and 8 bases lay outside the gene matches. The CDR3 DNA sequence: TGTGCCAGCAGCCCCGGGACAGACAGGGGCTACACCTTC. This encodes CASSPGTDRGYTF.

This chain uses TRBV27 with TRBJ1-1; D unclear. Trimming shortened V by 5 bases and J by 8 bases, and 15 bases separated the two germline ends. The CDR3 length is 13 residues. CDR1 is MNHEY and CDR2 is SMNVEV in the germline V gene (reference sequence). In DNA form, the CDR3 reads TGTGCCAGCAGTCCTCGTTACCCGCGGGAAGCTTTCTTT. Its protein is CASSPRYPREAFF.

V usage is TRBV9 and J usage is TRBJ2-6; D uncertain. The CDR3 runs 17 residues. In germline, CDR1 is SGDLS, CDR2 YYNGEE. The germline V and J ends were trimmed by 4 bases and 0 bases, with 14 bases remaining between them. CDR3 sequence: CASSPSLWASGANVLTF. The CDR3 nucleotides are TGTGCCAGCAGCCCCAGTTTGTGGGCCTCTGGGGCCAACGTCCTGACTTTC.

This chain uses TRBV5-1 with TRBJ2-7; the match to TRBD1 covers 7 bases. Per germline, CDR1 SGHRS and CDR2 YFSETQ. Trimming took 4 bases from V and 3 from J; bases not matched to a gene: 7. This CDR3 is built from 14 residues. For the CDR3, the DNA is TGCGCCAGCAGCGCGGACAGGCCAAGCTACGAGCAGTACTTC. This codes for CASSADRPSYEQYF.

This chain connects TRBV28 to TRBJ2-7, with TRBD1 as a possible D gene (6 bases). The CDR3 sequence is 15 residues long. Per the germline V gene, CDR1 is MDHEN and CDR2 is SYDVKM. Trimming removed 5 bases at V and 1 base at J, with 15 bases between. DNA of the CDR3: TGTGCCAGCAGTACGGACAGTTTCGCTTCCTACGAGCAGTACTTC. Its protein is CASSTDSFASYEQYF.

The V and J genes are TRBV27 and TRBJ1-1, with 7 nucleotides matching TRBD1. Germline V lookup: CDR1 MNHEY, CDR2 SMNVEV (reference sequence). Germline trimming cut 2 bases from V and 4 bases from J; bases unmatched to any gene: 1. The CDR3 sequence is 13 residues long. The CDR3 loop is CASSLNRGTEAFF. The CDR3 DNA reads as TGTGCCAGCAGTTTAAACAGGGGCACTGAAGCTTTCTTT.

This sequence joins TRBV7-9 and TRBJ1-1, with unresolved D. This CDR3 spans 12 amino acids. The germline CDR1 and CDR2 sequences are SEHNR and FQNEAQ (reference sequence). V shed 3 bases and J shed 4 bases, with 6 bases lying between them. The CDR3 DNA follows: TGTGCCAGCAGCTTCGCGTCCACTGAAGCTTTCTTT. Translation gives CASSFASTEAFF.

V gene TRBV5-1 combines with J gene TRBJ2-3; 8 nucleotides align to TRBD1. The CDR3 covers 15 residues. Germline V gives CDR1 SGHRS, CDR2 YFSETQ. V was pared by 4 bases and J by 0 bases, with 4 bases of the junction left unmatched. This chain's CDR3 is CASSQGARSTDTQYF. CDR3 in DNA: TGCGCCAGCAGCCAGGGGGCGCGAAGCACAGATACGCAGTATTTT.

The rearrangement uses TRBV25-1 and TRBJ2-5; D may be TRBD1 (6 bases). The V and J ends lost 5 bases and 3 bases respectively, with 13 bases between them. The germline V gene has CDR1 MGHDK and CDR2 SYGVNS. The CDR3 totals 14 residues. CDR3 sequence: CASSILSGEETQYF. CDR3 coding DNA: TGTGCCAGCAGTATACTATCAGGGGAAGAGACCCAGTACTTC.

The chain carries TRBV10-3 and TRBJ1-2, with unresolved D. The CDR3 extends over 13 amino acids. V was trimmed by 4 bases and J by 6 bases, leaving 12 bases between them. Germline V lookup: CDR1 ENHRY, CDR2 SYGVKD. The CDR3 bases are TGTGCCATCAGTGGACACCTTCTTAATGGCTACACCTTC. It translates to CAISGHLLNGYTF.

This chain connects TRBV19 to TRBJ1-5, with 8 nucleotides matching TRBD1. The CDR3 extends over 18 amino acids. Germline V lookup: CDR1 LNHDA, CDR2 SQIVND (reference sequence). V lost 5 bases, J lost 0 bases, and 12 bases stayed unmatched. The CDR3 spells CASSHRGSLFYSNQPQHF. The CDR3, as DNA: TGTGCCAGTAGTCACAGGGGGTCTCTTTTTTATAGCAATCAGCCCCAGCATTTT.

The chain joins TRBV28 to TRBJ2-7; 8 nucleotides match TRBD2. There are 11 residues in the CDR3. With V trimmed by 8 bases and J by 5 bases, 2 bases remained unmatched. CDR1 MDHEN and CDR2 SYDVKM come from the germline V gene. This CDR3 reads CASRGGDEQYF. CDR3 DNA: TGTGCCAGCCGGGGGGGGGACGAGCAGTACTTC.

The chain is built from TRBV5-6 and TRBJ1-2; a possible D gene is TRBD1 (6 bases). Trimming took 4 bases from V and 4 from J, leaving 11 bases between them. The CDR3 loop spans 13 amino acids. Per germline, CDR1 SGHDT and CDR2 YYEEEE. The CDR3: CASSPGQSYGYTF. The DNA of the CDR3 is TGTGCCAGCAGCCCAGGACAGTCCTATGGCTACACCTTC.

The CDR3 DNA reads TGTGCCAGCTCACCGTCACAGACTAACTATGGCTACACCTTC. This encodes CASSPSQTNYGYTF. The V gene is TRBV18, the J gene TRBJ1-2; the D is unclear. CDR3 length: 14 amino acids. CDR1 is KGHSH and CDR2 is LQKENI in the germline V gene. The V end was cut by 3 bases, the J end by 0 bases, with 8 bases between.

V usage is TRBV28 and J usage is TRBJ1-2; 7 bases agree with TRBD1. The CDR3 has 14 residues. The germline gives CDR1 MDHEN, CDR2 SYDVKM. J gave up 7 bases and V 2 bases, and 7 bases lay outside the gene matches. CDR3 nucleotide sequence: TGTGCCAGCAGTTTACGGCAGGGGGGTCTTGGCTACACCTTC. Its translation: CASSLRQGGLGYTF.

The V and J genes are TRBV5-8 and TRBJ1-1, with 8 bases fitting TRBD1. This CDR3 contains 16 residues. The germline CDR1 and CDR2 sequences are SGHTS and YDEGEE. With 4 bases clipped from V and 4 bases from J, the junction kept 12 bases outside the gene matches. CDR3 residues: CASSPDVLGQVTEAFF. CDR3 sequence (DNA): TGTGCCAGCAGCCCGGACGTCTTGGGACAGGTCACTGAAGCTTTCTTT.

The chain uses TRBV19 and TRBJ1-4; no firm D call. V shed 3 bases and J shed 2 bases, with 10 bases lying between them. This CDR3 has 15 amino acids. The germline V gene has CDR1 LNHDA and CDR2 SQIVND (reference sequence). The DNA of the CDR3 is TGTGCCAGTAGTATCGGGAGGGCGACTAATGAAAAACTGTTTTTT. This encodes CASSIGRATNEKLFF.

The chain has TRBV9 and TRBJ1-1; tentative D call: TRBD1 (6 bases). In germline, CDR1 is SGDLS, CDR2 YYNGEE. The CDR3 is 17 residues long. Trimming shortened V by 0 bases and J by 0 bases, and 15 bases separated the two germline ends. The CDR3 DNA sequence: TGTGCCAGCAGCGTAGGAGCAGGGGACCTCATGAACACTGAAGCTTTCTTT. It codes for CASSVGAGDLMNTEAFF.

The chain carries TRBV5-1 and TRBJ2-1, with 11 bases lining up with TRBD2. The junction had 7 bases not matched to a gene; V was cut back by 2 bases and J by 0 bases. The V gene's germline CDR1 is SGHRS and CDR2 YFSETQ. The CDR3 is made up of 18 amino acids. CDR3 nucleotides: TGCGCCAGCAGCTTTGGGCTAGCGGGGGGCTTCTCCTACAATGAGCAGTTCTTC. Its protein is CASSFGLAGGFSYNEQFF. The full variable domain, rest sourced from reference TRBV5-1 and TRBJ2-1, is KAGVTQTPRYLIKTRGQQVTLSCSPISGHRSVSWYQQTPGQGLQFLFEYFSETQRNKGNFPGRFSGRQFSNSRSEMNVSTLELGDSALYLCASSFGLAGGFSYNEQFFGPGTRLTVL.

This chain joins TRBV19 and TRBJ1-2; perhaps TRBD1 as D (6 bases). The V gene lost 9 bases and the J gene lost 8 bases, with 13 bases spanning the gap. The germline gives CDR1 LNHDA, CDR2 SQIVND (reference sequence). This CDR3 has 11 residues. In DNA form, the CDR3 reads TGTGCCAGGTACAGGGCGCCAGGCTACACCTTC. Amino acids: CARYRAPGYTF.

The chain recombines TRBV7-9 with TRBJ2-1; TRBD2 agrees at 13 bases. In germline, CDR1 is SEHNR, CDR2 FQNEAQ (reference sequence). CDR3 length equals 15 residues. Trimming took 5 bases from V and 8 from J; bases not matched to a gene: 6. DNA for the CDR3: TGTGCCAGCAGCCCAGGACTAGCGGGAGTATATGAGCAGTTCTTC. It codes for CASSPGLAGVYEQFF.

The chain has TRBV30 and TRBJ1-2; D remains ambiguous. The CDR3 contains 12 residues. In germline, CDR1 is GTSNPN, CDR2 SVGIG (reference sequence). The V gene lost 2 bases and the J gene lost 3 bases, with 7 bases spanning the gap. The CDR3 nucleotides are TGTGCCTGGAGTCCGAGGGACTATGGCTACACCTTC. This codes for CAWSPRDYGYTF.

The V and J genes are TRBV5-4 and TRBJ2-3; 7 nucleotides line up with TRBD1. Germline CDR1 and CDR2: SGHNT and YYREEE (reference sequence). This CDR3 comprises 14 residues. Trimming took 5 bases from V and 2 from J; bases not matched to a gene: 5. CDR3: CASRWGQSTDTQYF. CDR3 DNA: TGTGCCAGCAGGTGGGGACAGTCCACAGATACGCAGTATTTT.

The chain couples TRBV3-1 (or the pseudogene TRBV3-2) to TRBJ1-4; a possible D gene is TRBD1 (6 bases). The CDR3 spans 16 residues. Germline lookup yields CDR1 LGHDT and CDR2 YNNKEL (reference sequence). V shed 1 base and J shed 6 bases, with 15 bases lying between them. CDR3 nucleotide sequence: TGTGCCAGCAGCCAAGGCACAGGGTTGGGGGATGAAAAACTGTTTTTT. Amino acids: CASSQGTGLGDEKLFF.

The chain employs TRBV2 and TRBJ2-6; possibly TRBD1 for D (6 bases). In germline, CDR1 is SNHLY, CDR2 FYNNEI. The CDR3 is 14 amino acids. Trimming shortened V by 8 bases and J by 2 bases, and 10 bases separated the two germline ends. CDR3 coding DNA: TGTGCCAGCTATTCAGGGGCTGGGGCCAACGTCCTGACTTTC. Translating gives CASYSGAGANVLTF.

V is TRBV19 and J is TRBJ2-1, with 8 bases fitting TRBD2. With 10 bases clipped from V and 7 bases from J, the junction kept 12 bases outside the gene matches. Germline V gives CDR1 LNHDA, CDR2 SQIVND (reference sequence). The CDR3 covers 14 residues. In DNA, the CDR3 is TGTGCCACACACCAGCGGGAGAGGAAGAATGAGCAGTTCTTC. Its translation is CATHQRERKNEQFF.

The V call is TRBV7-9, the J call TRBJ1-2; TRBD1 matches at 10 bases. Looked up from germline, CDR1 is SEHNR and CDR2 is FQNEAQ (reference sequence). The CDR3 is 15 residues long. V shed 5 bases, J shed 6 bases, and the junction held 9 bases outside the gene matches. The CDR3 spells CASSLRSDRGHGYTF. CDR3 nucleotide sequence: TGTGCCAGCAGCCTTAGAAGCGACAGGGGGCATGGCTACACCTTC.

The V call is TRBV5-7, the J call TRBJ1-4; TRBD1 is a possible D gene (5 bases). TRBV5-7 is assigned to the ORF class and has an uncertain function. The germline V and J ends were trimmed by 0 bases and 8 bases, with 11 bases remaining between them. This CDR3 comprises 14 residues. As DNA, the CDR3 is TGTGCCAGCAGCTTGGGGGGGGTACGGGAAAAACTGTTTTTT. Translation: CASSLGGVREKLFF.